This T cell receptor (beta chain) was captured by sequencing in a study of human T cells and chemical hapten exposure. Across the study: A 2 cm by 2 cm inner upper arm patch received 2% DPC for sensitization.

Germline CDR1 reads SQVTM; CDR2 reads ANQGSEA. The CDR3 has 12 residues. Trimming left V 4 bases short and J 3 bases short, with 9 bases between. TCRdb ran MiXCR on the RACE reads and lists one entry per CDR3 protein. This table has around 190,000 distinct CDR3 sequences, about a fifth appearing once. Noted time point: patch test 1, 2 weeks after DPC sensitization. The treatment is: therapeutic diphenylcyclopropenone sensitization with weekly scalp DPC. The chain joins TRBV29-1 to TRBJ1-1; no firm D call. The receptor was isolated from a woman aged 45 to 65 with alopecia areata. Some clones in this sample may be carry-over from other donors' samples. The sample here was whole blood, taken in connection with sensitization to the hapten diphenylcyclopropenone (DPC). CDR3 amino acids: CSVVPPYTEAFF. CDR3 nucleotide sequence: TGCAGCGTTGTCCCTCCTTACACTGAAGCTTTCTTT. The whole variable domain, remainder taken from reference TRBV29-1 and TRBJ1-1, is SAVISQKPSRDICQRGTSLTIQCQVDSQVTMMFWYRQQPGQSLTLIATANQGSEATYESGFVIDKFPISRPNLTFSTLTVSNMSPEDSSIYLCSVVPPYTEAFFGQGTRLTVV.